These 28 T cell receptor beta chains came from one sample sequenced in a study of T-cell reconstitution after alpha-beta-depleted transplantation in children (TCRdb year 2016). Receptor amplification or capture employed PCR. The sequencer listed for this sample is Illumina HiSeq 2500. To normalize quantification of the TCRbeta repertoire, the TCR libraries were built with molecular barcoding that relied on unique molecular identifiers. TCRdb redid the processing of the public reads, applying fastp at Q25 and MiXCR, and retained in-frame beta chains. Each record represents a unique CDR3 protein, reported with the most common genes and DNA among its rows. The sample contains 450,000 to 600,000 distinct CDR3 sequences, around 16% of them found a single time. Approximately 3% of the sample comes from the top ten. Sample: PBMCs from the stem cell graft donor, taken from the stem cell graft. Source of these receptors: a human donor who donated a stem cell graft to a child with acute lymphoblastic leukemia.

The V call is TRBV12-3 or TRBV12-4, the J call TRBJ2-1, with 8 bases lining up with TRBD2. J was trimmed by 7 bases and V by 10 bases; bases with no gene match: 9. There are 13 residues in the CDR3. CDR3 DNA: TGTGCCACCGACGCGGGGGGATATAATGAGCAGTTCTTC. This sequence encodes CATDAGGYNEQFF.

This chain joins TRBV7-6 and TRBJ2-3; 8 bases fit TRBD2. The CDR3 runs to 17 residues. Germline values: CDR1 SGHVS, CDR2 FNYEAQ. V lost 1 base to trimming and J lost 3 bases; unmatched junction nucleotides: 9. The CDR3 DNA is TGTGCCAGCAGCTTAGGCCCCGCGGGAGGTCAAACAGATACGCAGTATTTT. Protein product: CASSLGPAGGQTDTQYF. The whole variable domain, remainder taken from reference TRBV7-6 and TRBJ2-3, is GAGVSQSPRYKVTKRGQDVALRCDPISGHVSLYWYRQALGQGPEFLTYFNYEAQQDKSGLPNDRFSAERPEGSISTLTIQRTEQRDSAMYRCASSLGPAGGQTDTQYFGPGTRLTVL.

This chain links TRBV2 with TRBJ2-1, with D possibly being TRBD2 (5 bases). CDR1 SNHLY and CDR2 FYNNEI come from the germline V gene. CDR3 size: 15 residues. Trimming took 2 bases from V and 6 from J, leaving 14 bases between them. Here the CDR3 reads CASSEFIGNPNEQFF. CDR3 DNA: TGTGCCAGCAGTGAATTTATCGGGAATCCCAATGAGCAGTTCTTC.

The rearrangement uses TRBV15 and TRBJ1-1, with 9 bases lining up with TRBD1. V lost 7 bases to trimming and J lost 4 bases; unmatched junction nucleotides: 10. CDR3 size: 15 residues. Per germline, CDR1 LNHNV and CDR2 YYDKDF (reference sequence). The CDR3 sequence: CATKIARQGGTEAFF. As DNA, the CDR3 is TGTGCCACCAAAATTGCGCGACAGGGGGGCACTGAAGCTTTCTTT.

This clonotype has just a few counts. This CDR3 is CASSQDPRTGNTEAFF. The CDR3 nucleotides read TGTGCCAGCAGCCAAGATCCCAGGACAGGTAACACTGAAGCTTTCTTT. The V call is TRBV4-2, the J call TRBJ1-1; 7 nucleotides match TRBD1. Germline CDR1 LGHNA, CDR2 YNFKEQ. V gave up 0 bases and J gave up 2 bases; unmatched junction bases: 6. This CDR3 is built from 16 residues.

The gene calls are TRBV5-6 and TRBJ2-1; a weak D match, TRBD2 (6 bases). V lost 9 bases and J 6 bases, leaving 16 bases between the germline ends. Germline V CDR1 and CDR2: SGHDT, YYEEEE. The CDR3 totals 13 residues. In DNA form, the CDR3 reads TGTGCCACCAAGGGACTGCGGGCCAATGAGCAGTTCTTC. This gives the protein CATKGLRANEQFF.

V usage is TRBV20-1 and J usage is TRBJ2-1; D ambiguous. CDR1 and CDR2 from the germline V gene are DFQATT and SNEGSKA (reference sequence). The CDR3 extends over 14 amino acids. V was clipped by 0 bases and J by 5 bases, with 11 bases between them. The CDR3 nucleotides are TGCAGTGCTAGAGATACAAGTCGCAACAATGAGCAGTTCTTC. It specifies CSARDTSRNNEQFF.

This clonotype was detected only a few times. CDR3 residues: CASSLIGGSYGYTF. The DNA for the CDR3 is TGTGCCAGCAGTTTAATAGGAGGTAGCTATGGCTACACCTTC. The chain carries TRBV27 and TRBJ1-2; D is unresolved. This CDR3 has 14 residues. Trimming stripped 2 bases from V and 4 bases from J, with 11 bases between. Germline V gene sequence: CDR1 MNHEY, CDR2 SMNVEV (reference sequence).

About this clonotype: The junction departs from the called germline gene at one end, perhaps through a read error. This chain joins TRBV27 and TRBJ1-5, with D hard to call. CDR3 length: 15 residues. The V gene's germline CDR1 is MNHEY and CDR2 SMNVEV (reference sequence). The CDR3 is CASSLSVLSKQPQHF. Written as DNA, the CDR3 is TGTGCCAGCAGTTTATCGGTTCTTAGCAAGCAGCCCCAGCATTTT.

This clonotype was seen a handful of times. This chain connects TRBV5-1 to TRBJ2-1; TRBD2 matches at 7 bases. Per the germline V gene, CDR1 is SGHRS and CDR2 is YFSETQ. The CDR3 runs to 13 residues. Losses at the gene ends were 5 bases for V and 4 bases for J; bases not matched to a gene: 3. The CDR3: CASRLAVYNEQFF. The CDR3 DNA sequence: TGCGCCAGCAGGCTAGCGGTATACAATGAGCAGTTCTTC.

This chain joins TRBV5-1 and TRBJ1-6; no firm D call. Germline V gene sequence: CDR1 SGHRS, CDR2 YFSETQ. V was pared by 4 bases and J by 8 bases, with 13 bases between. This CDR3 is built from 14 residues. This chain's CDR3 is CASSLDLEDSPLHF. CDR3 DNA sequence: TGCGCCAGCAGCCTGGACTTGGAGGATTCACCCCTCCACTTT.

This clonotype turned up a few times. This sequence joins TRBV10-1 and TRBJ2-3, with D perhaps TRBD2 (6 bases). The CDR3 sequence is 14 residues long. CDR1 is WNHNN, CDR2 SYGVQD, per germline (reference sequence). Trimming shortened V by 5 bases and J by 8 bases, and 17 bases separated the two germline ends. The CDR3 loop reads CASSRDLRGSTQYF. CDR3 sequence (DNA): TGCGCCAGCAGTCGGGACTTGAGGGGCAGTACGCAGTATTTT.

This clonotype was seen a handful of times. The gene calls are TRBV12-3 or TRBV12-4 and TRBJ2-1, with TRBD2 identical over 11 bases. The CDR3 length is 14 residues. V lost 6 bases to trimming and J lost 9 bases; unmatched junction nucleotides: 7. The CDR3 spells CASRIAGGGGEQFF. The CDR3 DNA is TGTGCCAGCAGGATAGCGGGAGGGGGGGGTGAGCAGTTCTTC.

The chain joins TRBV7-7 to TRBJ2-2, with D perhaps TRBD1 or TRBD2 (5 bases each). This CDR3 region has 14 residues. Trimming removed 5 bases from V and 6 bases from J, with 13 bases in between. CDR1 and CDR2 from the germline V gene are SSHAT and FNYEAQ (reference sequence). DNA for the CDR3: TGTGCCAGCAGCCGTTCTCTGGGGGCCGGGGAGCTGTTTTTT. It yields the protein CASSRSLGAGELFF.

The chain couples TRBV7-9 to TRBJ1-6, with 7 bases that match TRBD1. There are 16 residues in the CDR3. J gave up 9 bases and V 5 bases, and 13 bases lay outside the gene matches. Germline V lookup: CDR1 SEHNR, CDR2 FQNEAQ (reference sequence). The CDR3 region is CASSPGEEGARSPLHF. CDR3 nucleotides: TGTGCCAGCAGCCCCGGAGAGGAGGGGGCTCGTTCACCCCTCCACTTT.

This clonotype was recorded many times. Germline is not matched at one junction end, which may reflect a read error. The chain combines TRBV5-1 with TRBJ2-1; TRBD2 might be the D (5 bases). Germline V CDR1 and CDR2: SGHRS, YFSETQ. The CDR3 has 15 amino acids. For the CDR3, the DNA is TGTGCCAGCAGTTTTACGGGTGGGAGCTACAATGAGCAGTTCTTC. Translated, it gives CASSFTGGSYNEQFF.

This clonotype was observed a handful of times. This chain links TRBV7-8 with TRBJ2-3; D unclear. CDR1 and CDR2 from the germline V gene are SGHVS and FQNEAQ. The CDR3 runs 14 residues. Trimming stripped 1 base from V and 2 bases from J, with 7 bases between. CDR3 in DNA: TGTGCCAGCAGCTTAGATAGGTTCACAGATACGCAGTATTTT. Protein: CASSLDRFTDTQYF.

V usage is TRBV7-6 and J usage is TRBJ2-7; D might be TRBD1 or TRBD2, each matching 7 bases. Per germline, CDR1 SGHVS and CDR2 FNYEAQ. Trimming left V 1 base short and J 2 bases short, with 21 bases between. The CDR3 sequence is 18 residues long. The CDR3 protein is CASSLVEVGGDSPYEQYF. The CDR3 nucleotides are TGTGCCAGCAGCTTAGTAGAAGTGGGGGGGGACAGTCCCTACGAGCAGTACTTC.

This clonotype has at least ten counts. This chain's CDR3 is CASSNRSSNEKLFF. The DNA of the CDR3 is TGTGCCAGCAGTAATCGGTCTTCTAATGAAAAACTGTTTTTT. The chain joins TRBV25-1 to TRBJ1-4; D is ambiguous. The ends were cut back, 5 bases at V and 3 bases at J, with 10 bases in the middle. The CDR3 contains 14 residues. CDR1 and CDR2 (germline): MGHDK, SYGVNS.

Only a few counts were recorded for this clonotype. The chain is built from TRBV7-9 and TRBJ2-7; 9 positions match TRBD1. CDR3 length: 15 residues. After removal of 5 bases from V and 2 bases from J, the junction contained 7 bases not matched to a gene. Germline CDR1 is SEHNR and CDR2 is FQNEAQ (reference sequence). The DNA for the CDR3 is TGTGCCAGCAGCGCCGGGACAGGGCTTACCTACGAGCAGTACTTC. Translated: CASSAGTGLTYEQYF. The variable domain in full, with the rest retrieved from reference TRBV7-9 and TRBJ2-7, is DTGVSQNPRHKITKRGQNVTFRCDPISEHNRLYWYRQTLGQGPEFLTYFQNEAQLEKSRLLSDRFSAERPKGSFSTLEIQRTEQGDSAMYLCASSAGTGLTYEQYFGPGTRLTVT.

The gene calls are TRBV27 and TRBJ2-4, with 7 bases fitting TRBD1. This CDR3 comprises 13 residues. V was pared by 11 bases and J by 6 bases, with 10 bases of the junction left unmatched. Germline CDR1 reads MNHEY; CDR2 reads SMNVEV (reference sequence). CDR3 nucleotide sequence: TGTGCCGGCCGACGGGACAGCTTAAACATTCAGTACTTC. Residues: CAGRRDSLNIQYF.

The chain recombines TRBV12-3 or TRBV12-4 with TRBJ2-3, with TRBD1 matching over 7 bases. V lost 1 base, J lost 5 bases, and 3 bases stayed unmatched. CDR3 size: 14 residues. This chain's CDR3 is CASSLGQGEDTQYF. DNA of the CDR3: TGTGCCAGCAGTTTAGGGCAGGGGGAAGATACGCAGTATTTT.

V gene TRBV7-9 combines with J gene TRBJ1-1; D unclear. The CDR3 length is 15 residues. Trimming removed 6 bases at V and 0 bases at J, with 14 bases between. Germline CDR1 is SEHNR and CDR2 is FQNEAQ (reference sequence). CDR3 protein: CASRGEEKMNTEAFF. The CDR3 bases are TGTGCCAGCAGGGGAGAGGAGAAAATGAACACTGAAGCTTTCTTT. Full variable domain (rest looked up from reference TRBV7-9 and TRBJ1-1): DTGVSQNPRHKITKRGQNVTFRCDPISEHNRLYWYRQTLGQGPEFLTYFQNEAQLEKSRLLSDRFSAERPKGSFSTLEIQRTEQGDSAMYLCASRGEEKMNTEAFFGQGTRLTVV.

V is TRBV5-1 and J is TRBJ2-3; D unresolved. CDR3 length: 15 amino acids. Germline-derived CDR1 and CDR2 are SGHRS and YFSETQ. Between the trimmed V and J ends, which lost 4 bases and 4 bases, there was a span of 16 bases. CDR3 region: CASSPNRRYADTQYF. In DNA, the CDR3 is TGCGCCAGCAGCCCCAACCGCAGGTATGCAGATACGCAGTATTTT.

The chain couples TRBV12-3 or TRBV12-4 to TRBJ2-5; 7 bases match TRBD2. The CDR3 length is 15 residues. V dropped 3 bases and J dropped 3; count of bases not matched to a gene: 7. In DNA, the CDR3 is TGTGCCAGCAGTTTTGTGGGGGGGATGAAAGAGACCCAGTACTTC. Residues: CASSFVGGMKETQYF.

This chain uses TRBV6-5 with TRBJ1-1; D is ambiguous. The CDR3 is made up of 13 amino acids. Trimming pared 0 bases from V and 7 bases from J, leaving 9 bases between. Germline V gene lookup returns CDR1 MNHEY and CDR2 SVGAGI. CDR3 sequence (DNA): TGTGCCAGCAGTTACTCGAGGGAGGGTGAAGCTTTCTTT. The encoded protein is CASSYSREGEAFF.

The V and J genes are TRBV29-1 and TRBJ2-4; D remains unclear. V was trimmed by 2 bases and J by 6 bases, leaving 11 bases between them. The CDR3 has 13 amino acids. The germline CDR1 and CDR2 sequences are SQVTM and ANQGSEA. CDR3 in amino acids: CSVELSVRNIQYF. CDR3 nucleotides: TGCAGCGTTGAATTATCGGTCCGAAACATTCAGTACTTC.

This clonotype was picked up a small number of times. The rearrangement joins TRBV5-1 to TRBJ2-7; TRBD1 aligns across 8 bases. Germline-derived CDR1 and CDR2 are SGHRS and YFSETQ. There are 16 residues in the CDR3. V lost 2 bases and J lost 0; bases outside the gene matches: 7. CDR3 sequence: CASSFSAGGLSYEQYF. In DNA, the CDR3 is TGCGCCAGCAGCTTTTCGGCAGGGGGCCTCTCCTACGAGCAGTACTTC.